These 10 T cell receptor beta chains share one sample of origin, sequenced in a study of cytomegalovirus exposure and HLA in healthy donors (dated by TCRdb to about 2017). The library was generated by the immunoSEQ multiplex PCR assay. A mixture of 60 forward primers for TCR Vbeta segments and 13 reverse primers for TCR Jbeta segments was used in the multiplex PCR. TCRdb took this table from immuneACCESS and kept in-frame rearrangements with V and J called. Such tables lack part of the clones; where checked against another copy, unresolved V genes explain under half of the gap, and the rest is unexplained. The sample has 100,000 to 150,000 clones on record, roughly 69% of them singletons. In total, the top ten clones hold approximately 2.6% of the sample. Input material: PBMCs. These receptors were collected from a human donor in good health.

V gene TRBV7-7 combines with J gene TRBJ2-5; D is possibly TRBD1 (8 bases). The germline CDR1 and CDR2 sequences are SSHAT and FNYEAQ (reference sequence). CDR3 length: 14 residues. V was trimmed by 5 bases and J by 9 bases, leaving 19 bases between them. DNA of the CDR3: TGTGCCAGCAGCCCCGGACAGGGACTAAAGGCCCAGTACTTC. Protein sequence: CASSPGQGLKAQYF.

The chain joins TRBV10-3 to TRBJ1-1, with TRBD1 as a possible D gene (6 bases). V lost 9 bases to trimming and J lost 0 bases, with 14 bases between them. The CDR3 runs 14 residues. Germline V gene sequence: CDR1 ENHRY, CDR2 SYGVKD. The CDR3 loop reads CAIWGGAMNTEAFF. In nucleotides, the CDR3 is TGTGCCATATGGGGGGGGGCGATGAACACTGAAGCTTTCTTT.

The CDR3 protein is CASSWDRGGRAFF. CDR3 coding DNA: TGTGCCAGCAGCTGGGACAGGGGTGGGAGAGCTTTCTTT. The gene calls are TRBV2 and TRBJ1-1, with 10 positions matching TRBD1. This CDR3 comprises 13 residues. Germline assignment: CDR1 SNHLY and CDR2 FYNNEI. Losses at the gene ends were 6 bases for V and 10 bases for J; bases not matched to a gene: 8.

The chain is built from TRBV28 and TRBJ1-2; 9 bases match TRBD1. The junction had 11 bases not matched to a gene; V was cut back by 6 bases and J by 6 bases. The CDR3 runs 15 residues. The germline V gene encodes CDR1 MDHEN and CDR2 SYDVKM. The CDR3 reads CASSSGTGRYNGYTF. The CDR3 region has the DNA TGTGCCAGCAGCTCCGGGACAGGGAGATACAATGGCTACACCTTC.

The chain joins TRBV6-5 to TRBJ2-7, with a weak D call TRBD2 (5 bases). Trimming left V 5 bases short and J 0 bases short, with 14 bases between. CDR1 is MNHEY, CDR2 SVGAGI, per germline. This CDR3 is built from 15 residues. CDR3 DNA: TGTGCCAGCAGTCCCTCGGGATTCAACTCCTACGAGCAGTACTTC. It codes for CASSPSGFNSYEQYF.

CDR3 protein: CASSPPRGWAEAFF. As DNA, the CDR3 is TGTGCCAGCAGCCCCCCTCGGGGGTGGGCTGAAGCTTTCTTT. The chain joins TRBV5-4 to TRBJ1-1; D possibly corresponds to TRBD1 (5 bases). The CDR3 extends over 14 amino acids. In germline, CDR1 is SGHNT, CDR2 YYREEE (reference sequence). The V and J ends lost 4 bases and 6 bases respectively, with 16 bases between them.

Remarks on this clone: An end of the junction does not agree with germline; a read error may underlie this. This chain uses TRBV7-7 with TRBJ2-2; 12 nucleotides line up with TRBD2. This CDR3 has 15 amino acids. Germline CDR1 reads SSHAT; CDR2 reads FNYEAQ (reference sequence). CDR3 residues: CASSPRLAGVGELFF. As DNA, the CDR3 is TGTGCTAGCAGCCCCAGACTAGCGGGGGTCGGGGAGCTGTTTTTT.

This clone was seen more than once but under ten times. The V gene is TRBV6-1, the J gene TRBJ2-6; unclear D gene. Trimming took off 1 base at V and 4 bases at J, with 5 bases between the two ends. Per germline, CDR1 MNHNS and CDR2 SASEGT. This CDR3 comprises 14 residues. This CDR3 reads CASSEVAGANVLTF. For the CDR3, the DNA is TGTGCCAGCAGTGAAGTTGCGGGGGCCAACGTCCTGACTTTC.

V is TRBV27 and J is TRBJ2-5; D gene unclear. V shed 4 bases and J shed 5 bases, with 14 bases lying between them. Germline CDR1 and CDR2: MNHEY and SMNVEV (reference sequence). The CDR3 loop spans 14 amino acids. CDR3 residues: CASSSATWSETQYF. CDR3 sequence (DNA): TGTGCCAGCAGTTCCGCGACGTGGAGTGAGACCCAGTACTTC.

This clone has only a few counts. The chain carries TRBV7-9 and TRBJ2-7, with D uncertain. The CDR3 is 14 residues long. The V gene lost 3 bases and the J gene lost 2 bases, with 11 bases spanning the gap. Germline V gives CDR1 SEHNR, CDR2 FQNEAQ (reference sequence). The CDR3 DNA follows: TGTGCCAGCAGCTTGGGCCCCGAAGCCTACGAGCAGTACTTC. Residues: CASSLGPEAYEQYF.